The clone carrying this T cell receptor beta chain was observed a few times. Its specificity is not known. The data are from a study of regulatory T cells in long-lasting Graves disease. Study observations and caveats: Reduced TCR diversity was observed in persistent Graves' patients versus newly diagnosed patients.

Arm-PCR of CDR3 regions with iRepertoire HTBI primers generated TCR beta libraries. From the multiplex PCR reads, TCRdb called clonotypes with MiXCR, one entry per CDR3 protein. The sample yields 300,000 to 500,000 distinct CDR3 sequences, 20% seen once. Time point indicated: persistent/refractory GD, antithyroid drugs over 5 years with positive TRAb. RNA isolated from PBMCs was used to make the TCR library. Source: peripheral blood mononuclear cells (PBMCs), taken when the disease was refractory, from a patient treated with antithyroid drugs. This TCR came from a female donor with Graves disease.

The CDR3 region has the DNA TGTGCCATCGGAGTATCCCAGGGAGGGCTTTGGGGGTCCGGGGAGCTGTTTTTT. Its translation: CAIGVSQGGLWGSGELFF. V and J are TRBV10-3 and TRBJ2-2; 7 bases agree with TRBD2. The CDR3 spans 18 residues. V gave up 8 bases and J gave up 6 bases; unmatched junction bases: 21. CDR1 and CDR2 (germline): ENHRY, SYGVKD.